A selection of T cell receptor beta chains follows, all from one sample in a study of blood T cell repertoires in COVID-19. Only in-frame clones appear in the TCRdb table, and some are missing; sequencing was by immunoSEQ multiplex PCR. The sample records about half a million clones, approximately 85% being singletons. The sequenced material came from peripheral blood. These receptors were obtained from a human donor in a cohort sampled during active COVID-19. Each CDR3 is given with its conserved first and last residue. The D gene is left open where the match is weak. Clone size, where shown, is once, few, many, or a class for clones that have expanded.

CDR3 protein,CDR3 DNA,clone size,J gene,D gene,V gene,CDR3 length
CASSSLDGAGGSYEQYF,TGTGCCAGCAGCTCGCTCGACGGAGCGGGCGGATCGTACGAGCAGTACTTC,-,TRBJ2-7,-,TRBV5-6,17
CASRQPGQGGYTF,TGTGCCAGCAGGCAACCGGGACAAGGTGGCTACACCTTC,-,TRBJ1-2,-,TRBV28,13
CASRGGRNTEAFF,TGTGCCAGCAGGGGGGGACGGAACACTGAAGCTTTCTTT,-,TRBJ1-1,-,TRBV6-5,13
CASSGTGGAGETQYF,TGTGCCAGCAGCGGGACAGGGGGCGCGGGGGAGACCCAGTACTTC,-,TRBJ2-5,TRBD1,TRBV2,15
CASSPFGQNNQPQHF,TGTGCCAGCAGCCCTTTTGGACAGAACAATCAGCCCCAGCATTTT,few,TRBJ1-5,-,TRBV5-5,15
CASSEVMGAPQPQHF,TGTGCCAGCAGTGAAGTTATGGGGGCTCCGCAGCCCCAGCATTTT,once,TRBJ1-5,-,TRBV6-1,15
CASSAWGDYHNGEQFF,TGTGCCAGCAGTGCCTGGGGAGACTACCATAATGGTGAGCAGTTCTTC,-,TRBJ2-1,-,TRBV3-1/TRBV3-2,16
CASSETGTRFGETQYF,TGCGCCAGCAGTGAAACCGGGACTAGGTTTGGAGAGACCCAGTACTTC,-,TRBJ2-5,TRBD2,TRBV10-2,16
CASSLNARGDYGYTF,TGTGCCAGCAGCTTAAACGCCAGGGGGGACTATGGCTACACCTTC,-,TRBJ1-2,TRBD1,TRBV7-3,15
CATNETGGQDYNEQFF,TGTGCCACCAACGAAACGGGGGGACAGGACTACAATGAGCAGTTCTTC,-,TRBJ2-1,-,TRBV24-1,16
CASQTGYEQYF,TGTGCCAGCCAGACAGGCTACGAGCAGTACTTC,-,TRBJ2-7,-,TRBV2,11
CASSTSPNTEAFF,TGTGCCAGCAGCACTTCCCCGAACACTGAAGCTTTCTTT,-,TRBJ1-1,-,TRBV7-8,13
CAWSVSYNSPLHF,TGTGCCTGGAGTGTATCATATAATTCACCCCTCCACTTT,-,TRBJ1-6,-,TRBV30,13
CASTRALNIQYF,TGTGCCAGCACCCGCGCTCTAAACATTCAGTACTTC,-,TRBJ2-4,-,TRBV2,12
CAWSVQMGSQETQYF,TGTGCCTGGAGTGTACAAATGGGCAGTCAAGAGACCCAGTACTTC,-,TRBJ2-5,-,TRBV30,15
CASSSYPPKTGSVYEQYF,TGTGCCAGCAGTTCATATCCCCCCAAGACAGGGAGTGTCTACGAGCAGTACTTC,once,TRBJ2-7,TRBD1,TRBV27,18
CASSYSGLSSYNEQFF,TGTGCCAGCAGTTACTCGGGCCTGAGCTCCTACAATGAGCAGTTCTTC,few,TRBJ2-1,-,TRBV6-5,16
CASSISVRRGRWYGANVLTF,TGTGCCAGTAGTATCAGCGTTAGGAGGGGGCGCTGGTATGGGGCCAACGTCCTGACTTTC,-,TRBJ2-6,-,TRBV19,20
CATSDGSGSGRNEQFF,TGTGCCACCAGTGATGGTAGCGGGAGTGGTAGAAATGAGCAGTTCTTC,-,TRBJ2-1,TRBD2,TRBV24-1,16
CASSYHGVQETQYF,TGTGCCAGCAGCTACCACGGGGTTCAAGAGACCCAGTACTTC,-,TRBJ2-5,-,TRBV7-2,14
CASSLDRVQETQYF,TGTGCCAGCAGCTTAGACAGGGTCCAAGAGACCCAGTACTTC,once,TRBJ2-5,-,TRBV7-6,14
CASSLEVYYNEQFF,TGTGCCAGCAGCTTGGAGGTTTACTACAATGAGCAGTTCTTC,-,TRBJ2-1,-,TRBV7-2,14
CASSSTGQNEKLFF,TGTGCCAGCAGTTCGACAGGGCAAAATGAAAAACTGTTTTTT,-,TRBJ1-4,TRBD1,TRBV28,14
CSASQGTSGPYEQYF,TGCAGTGCTAGTCAAGGGACTAGCGGCCCCTACGAGCAGTACTTC,-,TRBJ2-7,TRBD2,TRBV20-1,15
CASSLAPPGQGISTQHF,TGCGCCAGCAGCTTGGCCCCACCCGGACAGGGCATCAGCACCCAGCATTTT,-,TRBJ1-5,TRBD1,TRBV5-1,17